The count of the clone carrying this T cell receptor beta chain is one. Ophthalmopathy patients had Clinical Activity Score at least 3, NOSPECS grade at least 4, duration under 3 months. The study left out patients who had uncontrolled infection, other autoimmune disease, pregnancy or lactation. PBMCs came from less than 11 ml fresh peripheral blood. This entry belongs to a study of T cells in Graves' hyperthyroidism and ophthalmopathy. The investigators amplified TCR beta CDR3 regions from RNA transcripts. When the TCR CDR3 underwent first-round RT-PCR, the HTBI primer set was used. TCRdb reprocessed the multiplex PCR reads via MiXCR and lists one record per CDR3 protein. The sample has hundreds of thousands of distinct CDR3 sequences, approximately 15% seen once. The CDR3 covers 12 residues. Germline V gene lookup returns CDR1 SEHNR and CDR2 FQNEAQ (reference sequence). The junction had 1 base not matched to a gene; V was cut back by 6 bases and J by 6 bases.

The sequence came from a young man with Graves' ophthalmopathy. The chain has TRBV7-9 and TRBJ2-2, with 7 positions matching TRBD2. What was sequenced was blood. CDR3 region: CASSREAGELFF. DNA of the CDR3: TGTGCCAGCAGTCGGGAGGCCGGGGAGCTGTTTTTT.